The 22 T cell receptor beta chains reported below all come from one sample, sequenced in a study of follicular helper T cells after annual influenza vaccination. Using immunoSEQ multiplex PCR, the repertoire was profiled, and TCRdb retains in-frame clones only, with some absent. The sample shows approximately 30,000 clones, roughly 80% of them seen only once. The time point is: 2014-2015 season, pre-vaccination. The source was CXCR5+ CD38- circulating T follicular helper cells from blood, collected on the day of influenza vaccination. This sample's subset: circulating Tfh, non-naive CD4+CXCR5+PD-1+ (ICOS+CD38+ or ICOS-CD38-). These receptors all come from an adult who received the influenza vaccine.

The rearrangement uses TRBV7-9 and TRBJ2-7, with a tentative D call TRBD1 (5 bases). Germline lookup yields CDR1 SEHNR and CDR2 FQNEAQ (reference sequence). Between the trimmed V and J ends, which lost 3 bases and 3 bases, there was a span of 9 bases. This CDR3 region has 13 residues. DNA of the CDR3: TGTGCCAGCAGCTTCAGGGATGACTACGAGCAGTACTTC. It yields the protein CASSFRDDYEQYF. The full variable domain, in which reference TRBV7-9 and TRBJ2-7 provide the parts outside the CDR3, is DTGVSQNPRHKITKRGQNVTFRCDPISEHNRLYWYRQTLGQGPEFLTYFQNEAQLEKSRLLSDRFSAERPKGSFSTLEIQRTEQGDSAMYLCASSFRDDYEQYFGPGTRLTVT.

This rearrangement joins TRBV7-9 to TRBJ2-5, with 8 bases that match TRBD1. J was trimmed by 4 bases and V by 3 bases; bases with no gene match: 4. The length of the CDR3 is 14 residues. Germline V gene lookup returns CDR1 SEHNR and CDR2 FQNEAQ (reference sequence). CDR3 coding DNA: TGTGCCAGCAGCTTGACAGGGGCGGTAGAGACCCAGTACTTC. Encoded protein: CASSLTGAVETQYF.

The V gene is TRBV2, the J gene TRBJ1-6; a possible D gene is TRBD1 (6 bases). The CDR3 has 14 residues. Germline V gives CDR1 SNHLY, CDR2 FYNNEI. V dropped 6 bases and J dropped 10 bases, with 16 bases sitting between them. CDR3 bases: TGTGCCAGCAGCGTCGGGACACAAAAATCACCCCTCCACTTT. Protein: CASSVGTQKSPLHF. Full variable domain (missing parts from reference TRBV2 and TRBJ1-6): EPEVTQTPSHQVTQMGQEVILRCVPISNHLYFYWYRQILGQKVEFLVSFYNNEISEKSEIFDDQFSVERPDGSNFTLKIRSTKLEDSAMYFCASSVGTQKSPLHFGNGTRLTVT.

The CDR3 DNA is TGTGCCAGCAGCGTAGTCAGGGGCGGAGGTGGCTACACCTTC. Residues: CASSVVRGGGGYTF. This chain connects TRBV9 to TRBJ1-2; D perhaps matches TRBD1 (6 bases). Germline V gives CDR1 SGDLS, CDR2 YYNGEE. With 0 bases removed from V and 7 bases from J, the gap between germline ends came to 13 bases. There are 14 residues in the CDR3.

This chain links TRBV7-9 with TRBJ2-1; 15 nucleotides agree with TRBD2. V was pared by 5 bases and J by 7 bases, with 9 bases of the junction left unmatched. The CDR3 spans 17 residues. Germline V CDR1 and CDR2: SEHNR, FQNEAQ (reference sequence). CDR3 residues: CASSLRTSGRALNEQFF. The CDR3 DNA reads TGTGCCAGCAGCCTGAGGACTAGCGGGAGGGCCTTAAATGAGCAGTTCTTC.

This chain links TRBV2 with TRBJ1-2; D gene uncertain. This CDR3 has 15 amino acids. Trimming left V 6 bases short and J 6 bases short, with 20 bases between. Looked up from germline, CDR1 is SNHLY and CDR2 is FYNNEI. CDR3 bases: TGTGCCAGCAGGATGGGAGGCAGAGGCCTGGATGGCTACACCTTC. Protein product: CASRMGGRGLDGYTF.

The chain recombines TRBV6-1 with TRBJ1-4; D perhaps matches TRBD1 (6 bases). The germline V and J ends were trimmed by 6 bases and 7 bases, with 15 bases remaining between them. Germline assignment: CDR1 MNHNS and CDR2 SASEGT. The CDR3 totals 14 residues. The CDR3 is CASRPGGGSEKLFF. CDR3 bases: TGTGCCAGCAGGCCCGGGGGGGGCAGTGAAAAACTGTTTTTT.

J is TRBJ2-1 and V is TRBV6-1, with 7 bases fitting TRBD2. The V and J ends lost 5 bases and 4 bases, in that order; junction bases with no gene match: 5. The CDR3 is made up of 14 amino acids. The V gene's germline CDR1 is MNHNS and CDR2 SASEGT. In DNA form, the CDR3 reads TGTGCCAGCAGTACTAGCGACCCATACAATGAGCAGTTCTTC. This codes for CASSTSDPYNEQFF.

J is TRBJ1-4 and V is TRBV28, with D unresolved. Germline assignment: CDR1 MDHEN and CDR2 SYDVKM. This CDR3 has 13 amino acids. V was shortened by 5 bases and J by 7 bases, with 11 bases between the two germline ends. CDR3 residues: CASSPHAGEKLFF. In nucleotides, the CDR3 is TGTGCCAGCAGTCCCCACGCGGGTGAAAAACTGTTTTTT.

The chain combines TRBV6-4 with TRBJ1-4; 7 bases are shared with TRBD1. V lost 9 bases and J lost 0; bases outside the gene matches: 1. This CDR3 is built from 13 residues. Germline CDR1 and CDR2: MRHNA and SNTAGT. The CDR3 coding sequence is TGTGCCAGGGGGACAGCAACTAATGAAAAACTGTTTTTT. This encodes CARGTATNEKLFF.

This clone was recorded a few times. In nucleotides, the CDR3 is TGCGCCAGCAGCCTCACGACAGGGGAGGCCTACAATGAGCAGTTCTTC. This encodes CASSLTTGEAYNEQFF. V gene TRBV5-1 combines with J gene TRBJ2-1, with 8 bases fitting TRBD1. Trimming removed 4 bases from V and 2 bases from J; junction bases left unmatched: 8. Germline loops: CDR1 SGHRS, CDR2 YFSETQ. This CDR3 has 16 residues.

In this sample, this clone turned up a few times. The gene calls are TRBV30 and TRBJ1-1, with 8 bases matching TRBD1. CDR3 length: 15 residues. J lost 0 bases, V lost 5 bases, and 8 bases had no gene match. Germline V lookup: CDR1 GTSNPN, CDR2 SVGIG (reference sequence). The CDR3 DNA reads as TGTGCCTGGGACAGGGGTGCGGGGATGAACACTGAAGCTTTCTTT. It encodes CAWDRGAGMNTEAFF.

The chain employs TRBV4-1 and TRBJ2-2; a weak D match, TRBD1 (5 bases). V lost 0 bases, J lost 1 base, and 15 bases lay in between. CDR3 length equals 18 residues. CDR1 and CDR2 (germline): MGHRA, YSYEKL. The CDR3 coding sequence is TGCGCCAGCAGCCAAGATAAGGGGTTCCCTCAGAACACCGGGGAGCTGTTTTTT. Amino acid sequence: CASSQDKGFPQNTGELFF.

This clone was seen just once. This chain joins TRBV6-5 and TRBJ1-3, with D perhaps TRBD1 (6 bases). The CDR3 has 15 amino acids. The V gene's germline CDR1 is MNHEY and CDR2 SVGAGI. V lost 6 bases and J 2 bases, leaving 14 bases between the germline ends. This chain's CDR3 is CASSPRGAPGNTIYF. CDR3 sequence (DNA): TGTGCCAGCAGCCCCCGGGGGGCTCCTGGAAACACCATATATTTT.

This chain connects TRBV21-1 to TRBJ1-2; TRBD1, the table's D call, was not compared with the DNA. TRBV21-1 is termed a pseudogene. This CDR3 is 13 amino acids long. The DNA of the CDR3 is TGTGCCAGCAGAACAGGGTGCCTCTATGGCTACACCTTC. Translating gives CASRTGCLYGYTF.

The sample holds one count of this clone. The chain employs TRBV6-6 and TRBJ1-6; D not certain. Germline CDR1 is MNHNY and CDR2 is SVGAGI (reference sequence). This CDR3 is built from 13 residues. Trimming cost V 7 bases and J 14 bases, with 18 bases left between them. This CDR3 is CASTQEGKRALHF. In DNA, the CDR3 is TGTGCCAGCACCCAAGAGGGCAAACGGGCCCTCCACTTT.

This clone has more than one count but fewer than ten. The J gene is TRBJ1-2, the V gene TRBV2; 8 nucleotides match TRBD1. Losses at the gene ends were 7 bases for V and 2 bases for J; bases not matched to a gene: 3. The CDR3 consists of 13 residues. Looked up from germline, CDR1 is SNHLY and CDR2 is FYNNEI. The CDR3 loop reads CASNTGGNYGYTF. In DNA form, the CDR3 reads TGTGCCAGCAATACAGGGGGGAACTATGGCTACACCTTC. Full variable domain (missing parts from reference TRBV2 and TRBJ1-2): EPEVTQTPSHQVTQMGQEVILRCVPISNHLYFYWYRQILGQKVEFLVSFYNNEISEKSEIFDDQFSVERPDGSNFTLKIRSTKLEDSAMYFCASNTGGNYGYTFGSGTRLTVV.

This chain uses TRBV7-9 with TRBJ2-1, with 7 bases aligning to TRBD1. CDR3 size: 15 residues. The ends lost 2 bases at V and 5 bases at J; junction bases unmatched: 6. The germline CDR1 and CDR2 sequences are SEHNR and FQNEAQ (reference sequence). CDR3 sequence: CASSLSRQGNNEQFF. CDR3 DNA: TGTGCCAGCAGCTTAAGCAGACAGGGCAACAATGAGCAGTTCTTC.

This chain joins TRBV20-1 and TRBJ2-1; no definite D call. V lost 3 bases and J 10 bases, leaving 10 bases between the germline ends. CDR1 is DFQATT, CDR2 SNEGSKA, per germline (reference sequence). The CDR3 has 11 amino acids. CDR3 sequence reads: CSASPYEEQFF. The DNA for the CDR3 is TGCAGTGCTAGCCCTTATGAGGAGCAGTTCTTC.

The CDR3, as DNA: TGTGCCAGCAGAAGGGACATCACCTACGAGCAGTACTTC. Amino acids: CASRRDITYEQYF. V usage is TRBV27 and J usage is TRBJ2-7; tentatively, D is TRBD1 (6 bases). The V gene's germline CDR1 is MNHEY and CDR2 SMNVEV (reference sequence). Trimming stripped 6 bases from V and 2 bases from J, with 11 bases between. The CDR3 has 13 amino acids.

As DNA, the CDR3 is TGTGCCAGCCACAGGGACTATAATTCACCCCTCCACTTT. Residues: CASHRDYNSPLHF. The rearrangement joins TRBV2 to TRBJ1-6; possibly TRBD1 for D (6 bases). The CDR3 runs 13 residues. V lost 8 bases and J 3 bases, leaving 8 bases between the germline ends. The V gene's germline CDR1 is SNHLY and CDR2 FYNNEI.

This rearrangement joins TRBV30 to TRBJ2-1; no firm D call. Germline V lookup: CDR1 GTSNPN, CDR2 SVGIG (reference sequence). The V end was cut by 0 bases, the J end by 14 bases, with 14 bases between. The CDR3 has 12 amino acids. The CDR3 region is CAWSVPWQRKFF. The CDR3 DNA sequence: TGTGCCTGGAGTGTACCCTGGCAGAGGAAGTTCTTC.